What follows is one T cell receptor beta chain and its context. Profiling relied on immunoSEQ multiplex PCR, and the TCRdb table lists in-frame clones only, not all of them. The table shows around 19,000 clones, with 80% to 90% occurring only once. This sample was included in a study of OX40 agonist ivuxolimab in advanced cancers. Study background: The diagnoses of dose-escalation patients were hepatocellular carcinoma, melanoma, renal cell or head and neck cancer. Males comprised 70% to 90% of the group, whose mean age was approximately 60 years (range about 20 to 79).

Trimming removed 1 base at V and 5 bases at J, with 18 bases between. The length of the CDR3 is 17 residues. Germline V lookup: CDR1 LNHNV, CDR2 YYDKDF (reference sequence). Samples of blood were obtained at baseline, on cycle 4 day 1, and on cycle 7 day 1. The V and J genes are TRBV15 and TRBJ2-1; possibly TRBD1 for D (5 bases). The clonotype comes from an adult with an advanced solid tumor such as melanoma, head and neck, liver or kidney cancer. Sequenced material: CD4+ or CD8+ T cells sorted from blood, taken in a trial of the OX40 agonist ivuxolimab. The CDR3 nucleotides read TGTGCCACCAGCAGAGTCGGAACGGGCCCGGACAACAATGAGCAGTTCTTC. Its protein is CATSRVGTGPDNNEQFF.